This paragraph covers one T cell receptor beta chain sequence. TCRdb's table, derived via immunoSEQ multiplex PCR, lists solely in-frame clones and lacks some. The table has about 590,000 clones, 95% seen once. CD8 cells classed as naive were CD45RO-negative and positively selected for CCR7, excluding terminally differentiated effector memory CD45RA+ cells. The CDR3 consists of 15 residues. In germline, CDR1 is SGHAT, CDR2 FQNNGV. The germline V and J ends were trimmed by 1 base and 4 bases, with 14 bases remaining between them. The data were taken from a study of shared clonotypes between healthy human individuals.

The chain uses TRBV11-2 and TRBJ2-7, with D hard to call. Sequencing used naive CD8+ T cells sorted from blood. This clonotype was obtained from a woman under 40 in good health. CDR3 loop: CASSLALGSSYEQYF. The CDR3 DNA sequence: TGTGCCAGCAGCTTAGCTTTGGGCAGTTCTTACGAGCAGTACTTC.